What follows are 7 T cell receptor beta chains derived from one specimen sequenced in a study of cytomegalovirus exposure and HLA in healthy donors. Amplification used 60 Vbeta primers and 13 Jbeta primers. Sequenced by immunoSEQ multiplex PCR; TCRdb stores in-frame clones only, minus some. The repertoire includes about 140,000 clones, approximately 84% of them detected once, and approximately 1.5% sits in the top ten. Sequenced: PBMCs. The origin of the receptors is a man aged 25 to 45 in good health and CMV-seropositive.

As regards this clone: The sample contains more than one DNA sequence encoding this CDR3. The genes are TRBV11-2 and TRBJ2-3; D may be TRBD2 (7 bases). The CDR3 is 14 amino acids. The V end lost 1 base, the J end lost 4 bases, and 9 bases lay between the germline ends. Germline loops: CDR1 SGHAT, CDR2 FQNNGV. The CDR3 here is CASSLGGGPDTQYF. The CDR3 coding sequence is TGTGCCAGCAGCTTAGGGGGGGGCCCAGATACGCAGTATTTT.

The chain uses TRBV6-1 and TRBJ1-1, with D unclear. Trimming removed 3 bases at V and 2 bases at J, with 10 bases between. CDR3 size: 14 residues. From germline, CDR1 is MNHNS and CDR2 SASEGT. CDR3 sequence (DNA): TGTGCCAGCAGTGATGCGGGCGGTAACACTGAAGCTTTCTTT. Its translation is CASSDAGGNTEAFF.

Written as DNA, the CDR3 is TGTGCCAGCAGCCAAGTTGGTGGACAGAAGAACACTGAAGCTTTCTTT. Translation: CASSQVGGQKNTEAFF. This chain joins TRBV14 and TRBJ1-1; a possible D gene is TRBD1 (6 bases). The CDR3 contains 16 residues. With 1 base removed from V and 1 base from J, the gap between germline ends came to 13 bases. Germline values: CDR1 SGHDN, CDR2 FVKESK.

This sequence joins TRBV6-1 and TRBJ2-7, with D possibly being TRBD1 (6 bases). Trimming took off 7 bases at V and 3 bases at J, with 13 bases between the two ends. The CDR3 has 13 amino acids. Germline CDR1 is MNHNS and CDR2 is SASEGT. CDR3 protein: CASTRDILYEQYF. The DNA of the CDR3 is TGTGCCAGCACCAGGGACATTCTCTACGAGCAGTACTTC.

The rearrangement uses TRBV11-2 and TRBJ2-4, with 7 bases aligning to TRBD2. The germline CDR1 and CDR2 sequences are SGHAT and FQNNGV. The CDR3 totals 17 residues. V gave up 5 bases and J gave up 0 bases; unmatched junction bases: 10. The CDR3 DNA reads as TGTGCCAGCAGCCCAGCCCCGGGGGGTGTAGCCAAAAACATTCAGTACTTC. It encodes CASSPAPGGVAKNIQYF.

The chain carries TRBV18 and TRBJ2-2, with 9 bases matching TRBD2. The CDR3 loop spans 15 amino acids. CDR1 is KGHSH, CDR2 LQKENI, per germline. The V segment lost 3 bases and the J segment 5 bases; nucleotides outside the gene matches: 4. CDR3 residues: CASSPVTSGTGELFF. The CDR3 bases are TGTGCCAGCTCACCTGTGACTAGCGGTACCGGGGAGCTGTTTTTT.

The chain carries TRBV5-1 and TRBJ1-2; D is unclear. Germline V CDR1 and CDR2: SGHRS, YFSETQ. The ends were cut back, 4 bases at V and 2 bases at J, with 12 bases in the middle. CDR3 length: 14 amino acids. DNA of the CDR3: TGCGCCAGCAGCGCGGAGGTCCCGAACTATGGCTACACCTTC. Residues: CASSAEVPNYGYTF.